This T cell receptor beta chain was sequenced in a study of blood T cells in healthy people across ages. Overall study findings and caveats: More naive CD4+ cells and higher diversity marked long-lived donors relative to aged donors. In older individuals, TCR beta diversity per million T cells was lower, falling roughly linearly with age.

A second about 6 to 12 cycle PCR used barcoded and J-beta primers. TCRdb re-called the 5' RACE reads through MiXCR, storing one row per CDR3 protein. In the table there are roughly 800,000 distinct CDR3 sequences, 58% of which are singletons. Donors were healthy Caucasian individuals from Russia aged about 6 to 90. Each donor gave approximately 9.5 milliliters of peripheral blood. About this clonotype: Its antigen is still unknown.

The specimen was blood. This clonotype was obtained from a young man in good health.

CDR3 nucleotide sequence: TGTGCCAGCTCACCACCCGGACGGCCGCCTAACTATGGCTACACCTTC. Protein sequence: CASSPPGRPPNYGYTF. J is TRBJ1-2 and V is TRBV18, with D hard to call. CDR1 is KGHSH and CDR2 is LQKENI in the germline V gene. The length of the CDR3 is 16 residues. V lost 0 bases and J lost 0, with 11 bases in between.